The 16 T cell receptor beta chains below all came from one sample that was sequenced in a study of blood T cell repertoires in COVID-19. Libraries were prepared by immunoSEQ multiplex PCR; TCRdb keeps only in-frame clonotypes and omits some of them. The repertoire holds 400,000 to 450,000 clones, about nine tenths seen once, with over 1.1% in the top ten. Sequencing was done on a sample of peripheral blood. These receptors all come from a woman under 40 with active or convalescent COVID-19.

The CDR3 DNA is TGCGCCAGCAGCTTGGGACAGGGATCCGACGGCTACACCTTC. Its translation is CASSLGQGSDGYTF. V usage is TRBV5-1 and J usage is TRBJ1-2; 7 bases agree with TRBD1. The CDR3 extends over 14 amino acids. The trim removed 0 bases at V and 8 bases at J, leaving 7 bases unmatched. The germline CDR1 and CDR2 sequences are SGHRS and YFSETQ.

V gene TRBV7-7 combines with J gene TRBJ2-2; TRBD1 agrees at 7 bases. The trim removed 4 bases at V and 4 bases at J, leaving 6 bases unmatched. CDR3 length: 15 residues. CDR1 is SSHAT and CDR2 is FNYEAQ in the germline V gene (reference sequence). The DNA for the CDR3 is TGTGCCAGCAGCTATCTGACAGGGAGCACCGGGGAGCTGTTTTTT. It encodes CASSYLTGSTGELFF. The whole variable domain, remainder taken from reference TRBV7-7 and TRBJ2-2, is GAGVSQSPRYKVTKRGQDVTLRCDPISSHATLYWYQQALGQGPEFLTYFNYEAQPDKSGLPSDRFSAERPEGSISTLTIQRTEQRDSAMYRCASSYLTGSTGELFFGEGSRLTVL.

The chain is built from TRBV5-6 and TRBJ1-5; no definite D call. Looked up from germline, CDR1 is SGHDT and CDR2 is YYEEEE. This CDR3 has 15 residues. Trimming stripped 3 bases from V and 5 bases from J, with 15 bases between. The DNA of the CDR3 is TGTGCCAGCAGCTCCCTTGGGAGGGCGGATCAGCCCCAGCATTTT. It is translated as CASSSLGRADQPQHF.

The gene calls are TRBV10-2 and TRBJ2-3; 9 bases map to TRBD2. The CDR3 consists of 18 residues. J lost 3 bases, V lost 4 bases, and 14 bases had no gene match. Germline V gene sequence: CDR1 WSHSY, CDR2 SAAADI. The CDR3 nucleotides read TGCGCCAGCAGTGGGGTGGGGTTGCGGGAGGGCCGAACAGATACGCAGTATTTT. The encoded protein is CASSGVGLREGRTDTQYF.

V usage is TRBV9 and J usage is TRBJ2-7; TRBD2 matches 8 bases. The CDR3 totals 14 residues. V dropped 2 bases and J dropped 2; count of bases not matched to a gene: 3. CDR1 SGDLS and CDR2 YYNGEE come from the germline V gene. This CDR3 reads CASSVAGGPYEQYF. The CDR3 DNA follows: TGTGCCAGCAGCGTGGCGGGAGGCCCCTACGAGCAGTACTTC.

The chain employs TRBV5-1 and TRBJ1-6, with 10 bases identical to TRBD1. J lost 10 bases, V lost 0 bases, and 4 bases had no gene match. This CDR3 has 15 amino acids. Germline-derived CDR1 and CDR2 are SGHRS and YFSETQ. In nucleotides, the CDR3 is TGCGCCAGCAGCTTGGCGGGACAGGGGCGATCACCCCTCCACTTT. Translating it yields CASSLAGQGRSPLHF.

DNA for the CDR3: TGTGCCAGCAGCTTGACAGGTTCACCCCTCCACTTT. It codes for CASSLTGSPLHF. This chain uses TRBV5-4 with TRBJ1-6; D might be TRBD1 (5 bases). Trimming took 1 base from V and 9 from J, leaving 5 bases between them. This CDR3 contains 12 residues. Germline CDR1 and CDR2: SGHNT and YYREEE (reference sequence).

This sequence joins TRBV19 and TRBJ1-2; 7 bases map to TRBD1. The CDR3 length is 16 residues. V lost 8 bases and J lost 3; bases outside the gene matches: 15. The germline V gene encodes CDR1 LNHDA and CDR2 SQIVND (reference sequence). CDR3 coding DNA: TGTGCCAGTTCGACGGGCAATAGACAGGGTTACTATGGCTACACCTTC. Amino acids: CASSTGNRQGYYGYTF.

The V and J genes are TRBV6-5 and TRBJ2-3, with 8 bases matching TRBD1. V shed 2 bases, J shed 4 bases, and the junction held 5 bases outside the gene matches. CDR1 is MNHEY, CDR2 SVGAGI, per germline. This CDR3 spans 15 amino acids. The CDR3 DNA sequence: TGTGCCAGCAGTTACCGACAGGGGCCCCCAGATACGCAGTATTTT. It yields the protein CASSYRQGPPDTQYF.

The chain joins TRBV2 to TRBJ2-3; the D gene is possibly TRBD2 (6 bases). Germline lookup yields CDR1 SNHLY and CDR2 FYNNEI. CDR3 length: 11 amino acids. V lost 2 bases and J 11 bases, leaving 8 bases between the germline ends. The CDR3 DNA reads TGTGCCAGCAGTGAATCGGGGGTGCAGTATTTT. Translation: CASSESGVQYF.

The chain uses TRBV30 and TRBJ2-2; 9 positions match TRBD2. CDR1 GTSNPN and CDR2 SVGIG come from the germline V gene (reference sequence). V lost 2 bases to trimming and J lost 4 bases; unmatched junction nucleotides: 2. The length of the CDR3 is 14 residues. CDR3 sequence: CAWSSGRTTGELFF. CDR3 sequence (DNA): TGTGCCTGGAGTAGCGGGAGGACCACCGGGGAGCTGTTTTTT.

CDR3 DNA sequence: TGCGCCAGCGGCGATGGGGCCAGTCTTGAAAAACTGTTTTTT. It is translated as CASGDGASLEKLFF. The rearrangement joins TRBV5-1 to TRBJ1-4, with D possibly being TRBD1 (5 bases). Between the trimmed V and J ends, which lost 7 bases and 7 bases, there was a span of 17 bases. The CDR3 has 14 amino acids. CDR1 SGHRS and CDR2 YFSETQ come from the germline V gene.

In DNA, the CDR3 is TGTGCCAGCAGCCAAGATATCTCCCTGGGAGGGAGTAATGAAAAACTGTTTTTT. This gives the protein CASSQDISLGGSNEKLFF. The V gene is TRBV3-1 (or the pseudogene TRBV3-2), the J gene TRBJ1-4; D ambiguous. The length of the CDR3 is 18 residues. V was pared by 0 bases and J by 4 bases, with 18 bases between. Germline-derived CDR1 and CDR2 are LGHDT and YNNKEL (reference sequence).

The chain has TRBV18 and TRBJ2-7, with 9 bases that match TRBD2. The V and J ends lost 4 bases and 5 bases, in that order; junction bases with no gene match: 9. The CDR3 has 15 residues. Germline V gene sequence: CDR1 KGHSH, CDR2 LQKENI. The CDR3 nucleotides are TGTGCCAGCTCACAAGGACTAGCGAGGTGGAACGAGCAGTACTTC. Translated, it gives CASSQGLARWNEQYF.

The rearrangement links TRBV14 to TRBJ1-1; D is unresolved. Germline-derived CDR1 and CDR2 are SGHDN and FVKESK. The CDR3 is made up of 14 amino acids. V dropped 6 bases and J dropped 4 bases, with 15 bases sitting between them. The CDR3 reads CASRLIEGPTEAFF. The CDR3 bases are TGTGCCAGCAGGCTTATCGAGGGTCCCACTGAAGCTTTCTTT.

J is TRBJ1-1 and V is TRBV15, with 7 bases matching TRBD1. With V trimmed by 4 bases and J by 1 base, 12 bases remained unmatched. The CDR3 covers 17 residues. The germline V gene has CDR1 LNHNV and CDR2 YYDKDF (reference sequence). This chain's CDR3 is CATSKARQGSPNTEAFF. The CDR3 region has the DNA TGTGCCACCAGCAAAGCGAGACAGGGCTCACCGAACACTGAAGCTTTCTTT. The full variable domain, rest sourced from reference TRBV15 and TRBJ1-1, is DAMVIQNPRYQVTQFGKPVTLSCSQTLNHNVMYWYQQKSSQAPKLLFHYYDKDFNNEADTPDNFQSRRPNTSFCFLDIRSPGLGDTAMYLCATSKARQGSPNTEAFFGQGTRLTVV.